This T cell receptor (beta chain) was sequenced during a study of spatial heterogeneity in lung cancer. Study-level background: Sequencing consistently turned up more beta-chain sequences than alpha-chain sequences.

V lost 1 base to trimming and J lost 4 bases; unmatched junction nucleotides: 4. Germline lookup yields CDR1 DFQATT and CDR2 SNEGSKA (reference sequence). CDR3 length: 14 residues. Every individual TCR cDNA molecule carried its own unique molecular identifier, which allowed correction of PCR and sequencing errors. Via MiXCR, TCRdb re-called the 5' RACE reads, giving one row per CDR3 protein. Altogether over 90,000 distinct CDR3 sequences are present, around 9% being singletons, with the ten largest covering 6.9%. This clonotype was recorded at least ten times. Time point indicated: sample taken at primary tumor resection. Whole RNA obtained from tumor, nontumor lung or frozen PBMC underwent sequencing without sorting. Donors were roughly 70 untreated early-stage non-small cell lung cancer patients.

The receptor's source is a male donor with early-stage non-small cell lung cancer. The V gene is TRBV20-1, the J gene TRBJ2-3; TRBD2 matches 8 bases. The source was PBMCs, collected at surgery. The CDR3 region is CSARGTGGPDTQYF. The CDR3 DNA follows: TGCAGTGCTAGAGGAACGGGGGGGCCAGATACGCAGTATTTT.